Below, one TCR beta chain is given with its context. As yet, its antigen is unknown. The CDR3 runs to 19 residues. Germline CDR1 is LNHDA and CDR2 is SQIVND (reference sequence). The V end was cut by 8 bases, the J end by 3 bases, with 29 bases between. The data originate from a study of T cell responses to AZD1222 COVID-19 vaccine. Repertoires were generated with immunoSEQ multiplex PCR, while TCRdb's copy carries only in-frame clones and drops some. The sample yields over 120,000 clones, 70% to 90% seen once. Whole-study findings and limits: Dominant CD4 TCR responses targeted spike regions 160-218 and 743-854. Reportedly, nearly half of unique spike TCRs recognized epitopes outside B.1.351/B.1.1.7 mutations.

This chain connects TRBV19 to TRBJ2-1; either TRBD1 or TRBD2 may supply D (7 bases each). The sample here was peripheral blood, taken 28 days after the second dose of the MenACWY control vaccine. The source is an adult who received the MenACWY meningococcal vaccine as a control. For the CDR3, the DNA is TGTGCCAGTCCTCACAGGTCAGGGGGGGAGTGGTCCCGCTACAATGAGCAGTTCTTC. It translates to CASPHRSGGEWSRYNEQFF.